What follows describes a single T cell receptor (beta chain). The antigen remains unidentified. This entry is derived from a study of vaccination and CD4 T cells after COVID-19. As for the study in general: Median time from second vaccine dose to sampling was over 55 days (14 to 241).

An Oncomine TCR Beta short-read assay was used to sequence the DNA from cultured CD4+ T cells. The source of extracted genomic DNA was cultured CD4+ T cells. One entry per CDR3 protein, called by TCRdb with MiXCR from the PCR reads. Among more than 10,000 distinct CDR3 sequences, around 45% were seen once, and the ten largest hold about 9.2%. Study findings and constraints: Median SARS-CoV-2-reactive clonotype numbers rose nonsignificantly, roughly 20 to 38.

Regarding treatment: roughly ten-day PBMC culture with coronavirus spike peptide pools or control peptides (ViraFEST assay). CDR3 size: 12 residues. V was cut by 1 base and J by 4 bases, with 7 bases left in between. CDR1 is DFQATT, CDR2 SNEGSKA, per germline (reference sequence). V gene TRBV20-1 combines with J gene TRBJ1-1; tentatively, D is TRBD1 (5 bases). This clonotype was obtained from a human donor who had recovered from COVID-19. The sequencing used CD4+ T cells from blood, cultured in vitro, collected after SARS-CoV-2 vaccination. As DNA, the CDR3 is TGCAGTGCTAGAGCGGGGACCACTGAAGCTTTCTTT. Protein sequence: CSARAGTTEAFF.